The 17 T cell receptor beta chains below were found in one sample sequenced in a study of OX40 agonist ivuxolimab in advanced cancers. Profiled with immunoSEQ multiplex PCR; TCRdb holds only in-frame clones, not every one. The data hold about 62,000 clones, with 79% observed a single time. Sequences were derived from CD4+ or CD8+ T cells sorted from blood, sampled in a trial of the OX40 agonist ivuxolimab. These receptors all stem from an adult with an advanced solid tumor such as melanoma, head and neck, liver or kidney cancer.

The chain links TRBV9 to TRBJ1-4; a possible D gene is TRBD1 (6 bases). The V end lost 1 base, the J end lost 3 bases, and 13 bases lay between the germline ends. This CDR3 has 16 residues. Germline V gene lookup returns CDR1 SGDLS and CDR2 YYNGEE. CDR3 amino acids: CASSVQGTTPNEKLFF. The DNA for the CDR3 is TGTGCCAGCAGCGTACAGGGGACTACCCCTAATGAAAAACTGTTTTTT. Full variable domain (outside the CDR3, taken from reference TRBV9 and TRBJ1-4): DSGVTQTPKHLITATGQRVTLRCSPRSGDLSVYWYQQSLDQGLQFLIQYYNGEERAKGNILERFSAQQFPDLHSELNLSSLELGDSALYFCASSVQGTTPNEKLFFGSGTQLSVL.

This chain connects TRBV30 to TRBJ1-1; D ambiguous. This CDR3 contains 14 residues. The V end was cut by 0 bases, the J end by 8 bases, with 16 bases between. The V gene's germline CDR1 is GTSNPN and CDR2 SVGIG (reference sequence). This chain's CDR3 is CAWSVGRRMAEAFF. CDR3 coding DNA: TGTGCCTGGAGTGTAGGTCGGAGGATGGCGGAAGCTTTCTTT.

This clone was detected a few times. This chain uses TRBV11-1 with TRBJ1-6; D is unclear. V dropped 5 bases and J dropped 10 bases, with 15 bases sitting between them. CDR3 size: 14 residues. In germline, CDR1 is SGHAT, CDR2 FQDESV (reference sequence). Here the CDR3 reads CASSLLEWESPLHF. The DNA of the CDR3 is TGTGCCAGCAGCCTGCTTGAATGGGAATCACCCCTCCACTTT. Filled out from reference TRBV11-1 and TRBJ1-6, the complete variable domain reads EAEVAQSPRYKITEKSQAVAFWCDPISGHATLYWYRQILGQGPELLVQFQDESVVDDSQLPKDRFSAERLKGVDSTLKIQPAELGDSAMYLCASSLLEWESPLHFGNGTRLTVT.

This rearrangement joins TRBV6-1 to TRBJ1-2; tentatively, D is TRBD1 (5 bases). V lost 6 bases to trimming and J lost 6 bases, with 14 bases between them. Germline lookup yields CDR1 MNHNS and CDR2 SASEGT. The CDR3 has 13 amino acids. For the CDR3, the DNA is TGTGCCAGCAGCGAACAGGTGGGAGATGGCTACACCTTC. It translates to CASSEQVGDGYTF.

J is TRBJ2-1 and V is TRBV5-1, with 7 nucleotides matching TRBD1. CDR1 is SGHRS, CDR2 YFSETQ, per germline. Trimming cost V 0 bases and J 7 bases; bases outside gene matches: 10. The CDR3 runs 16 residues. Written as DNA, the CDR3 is TGCGCCAGCAGCTTGGGAACACGGGACAGTTCAAATGAGCAGTTCTTC. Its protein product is CASSLGTRDSSNEQFF.

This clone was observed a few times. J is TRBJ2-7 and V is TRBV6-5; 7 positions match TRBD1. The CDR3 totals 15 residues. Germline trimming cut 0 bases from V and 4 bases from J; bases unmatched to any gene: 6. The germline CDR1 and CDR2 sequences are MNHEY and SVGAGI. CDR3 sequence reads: CASSYSSGRGYEQYF. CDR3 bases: TGTGCCAGCAGTTACTCGTCAGGCAGGGGGTACGAGCAGTACTTC.

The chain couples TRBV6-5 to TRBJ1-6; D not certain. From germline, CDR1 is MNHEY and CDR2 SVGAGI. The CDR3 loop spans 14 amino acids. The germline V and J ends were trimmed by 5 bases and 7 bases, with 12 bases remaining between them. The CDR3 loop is CASSPGNSNSPLHF. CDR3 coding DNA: TGTGCCAGCAGTCCCGGTAACTCGAATTCACCCCTCCACTTT.

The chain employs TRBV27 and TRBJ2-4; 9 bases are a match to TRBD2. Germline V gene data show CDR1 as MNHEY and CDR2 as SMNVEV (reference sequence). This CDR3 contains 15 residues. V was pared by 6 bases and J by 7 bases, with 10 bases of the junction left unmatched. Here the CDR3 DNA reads TGTGCCAGCAGGATGGGCGGGAGGGTTCCCAACATTCAGTACTTC. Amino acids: CASRMGGRVPNIQYF.

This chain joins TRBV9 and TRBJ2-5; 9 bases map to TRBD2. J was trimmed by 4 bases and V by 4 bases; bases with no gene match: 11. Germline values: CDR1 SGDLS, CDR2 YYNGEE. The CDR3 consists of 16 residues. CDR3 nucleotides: TGTGCCAGCAGCCTTAGTGGAGCGGGGGGAGGAGAGACCCAGTACTTC. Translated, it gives CASSLSGAGGGETQYF.

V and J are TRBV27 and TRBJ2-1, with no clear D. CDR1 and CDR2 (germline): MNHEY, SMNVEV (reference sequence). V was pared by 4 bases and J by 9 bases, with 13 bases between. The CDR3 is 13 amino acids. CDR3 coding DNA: TGTGCCAGCAGTTCAACCCCCCGAGGTGAGCAGTTCTTC. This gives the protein CASSSTPRGEQFF.

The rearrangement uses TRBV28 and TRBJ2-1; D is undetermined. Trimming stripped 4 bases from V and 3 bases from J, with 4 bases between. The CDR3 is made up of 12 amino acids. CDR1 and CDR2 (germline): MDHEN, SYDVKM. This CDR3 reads CASSSYYNEQFF. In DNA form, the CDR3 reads TGTGCCAGCAGTTCTTACTACAATGAGCAGTTCTTC.

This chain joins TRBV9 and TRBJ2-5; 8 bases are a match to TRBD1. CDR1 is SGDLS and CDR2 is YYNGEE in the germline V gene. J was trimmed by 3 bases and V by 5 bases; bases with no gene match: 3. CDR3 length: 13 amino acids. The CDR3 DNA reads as TGTGCCAGCAGTATGACAGGGGAAGAGACCCAGTACTTC. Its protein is CASSMTGEETQYF.

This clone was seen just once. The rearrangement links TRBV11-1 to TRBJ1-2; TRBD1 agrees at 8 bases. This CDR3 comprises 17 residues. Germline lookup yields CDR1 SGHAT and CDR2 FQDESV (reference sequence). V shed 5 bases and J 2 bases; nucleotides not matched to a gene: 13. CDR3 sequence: CASSRPFGQGANYGYTF. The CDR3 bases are TGTGCCAGCAGCAGACCCTTCGGACAGGGAGCGAACTATGGCTACACCTTC. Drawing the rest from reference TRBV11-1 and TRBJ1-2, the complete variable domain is EAEVAQSPRYKITEKSQAVAFWCDPISGHATLYWYRQILGQGPELLVQFQDESVVDDSQLPKDRFSAERLKGVDSTLKIQPAELGDSAMYLCASSRPFGQGANYGYTFGSGTRLTVV.

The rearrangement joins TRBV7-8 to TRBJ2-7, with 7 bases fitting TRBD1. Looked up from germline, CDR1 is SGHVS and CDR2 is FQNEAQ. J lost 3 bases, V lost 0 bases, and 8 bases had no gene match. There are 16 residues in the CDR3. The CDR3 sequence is CASSLAYRGPLYEQYF. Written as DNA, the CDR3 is TGTGCCAGCAGCTTAGCTTACAGGGGCCCTCTCTACGAGCAGTACTTC.

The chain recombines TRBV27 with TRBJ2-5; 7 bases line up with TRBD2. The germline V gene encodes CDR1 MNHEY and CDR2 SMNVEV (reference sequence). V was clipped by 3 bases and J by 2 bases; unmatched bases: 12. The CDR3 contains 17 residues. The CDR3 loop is CASSFTSLGGRQETQYF. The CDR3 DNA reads TGTGCCAGCAGTTTCACGTCCCTGGGCGGGAGACAAGAGACCCAGTACTTC.

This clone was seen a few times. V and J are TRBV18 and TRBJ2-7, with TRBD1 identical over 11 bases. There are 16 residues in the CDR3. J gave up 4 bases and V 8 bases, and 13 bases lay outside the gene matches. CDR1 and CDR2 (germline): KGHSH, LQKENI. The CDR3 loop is CASTVGRTGGAYEQYF. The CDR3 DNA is TGTGCCAGCACCGTAGGGAGGACAGGGGGCGCTTACGAGCAGTACTTC.

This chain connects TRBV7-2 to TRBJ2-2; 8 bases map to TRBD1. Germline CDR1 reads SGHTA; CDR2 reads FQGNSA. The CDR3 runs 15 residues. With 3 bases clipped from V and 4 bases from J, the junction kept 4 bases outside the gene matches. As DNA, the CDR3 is TGTGCCAGCAGCTTCGTGGGACAGGTCACCGGGGAGCTGTTTTTT. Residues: CASSFVGQVTGELFF.